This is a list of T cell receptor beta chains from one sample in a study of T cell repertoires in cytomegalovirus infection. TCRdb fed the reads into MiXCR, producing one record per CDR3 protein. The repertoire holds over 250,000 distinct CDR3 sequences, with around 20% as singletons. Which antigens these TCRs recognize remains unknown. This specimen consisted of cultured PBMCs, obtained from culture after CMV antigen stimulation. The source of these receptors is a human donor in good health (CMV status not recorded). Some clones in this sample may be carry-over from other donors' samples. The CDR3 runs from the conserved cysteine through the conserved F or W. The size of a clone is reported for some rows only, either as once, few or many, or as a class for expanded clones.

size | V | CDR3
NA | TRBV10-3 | CAITEFRGWQPQHF
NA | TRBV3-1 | CASSQGDRAAFF
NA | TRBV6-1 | CASSFSLSGRALYEQFF
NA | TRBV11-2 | CASSFQTSGSTDTQYF
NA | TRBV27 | CASSLDYNYGYTF
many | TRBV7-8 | CASRRRGPQETQYF
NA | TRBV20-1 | CSAREGREGRGEQFF
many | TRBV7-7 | CASSPNFGTQNEQFF
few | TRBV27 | CASSFPGGGYTF
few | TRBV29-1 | CSVDSLAGYNEQFF
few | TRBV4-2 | CASSPRSGGYTDTQYF
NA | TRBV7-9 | CASSLPPAEIIYGYTF
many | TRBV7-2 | CASSSQRVVGELFF
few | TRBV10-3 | CAIRKEPIDTDTQYF
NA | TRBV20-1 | CSASTGTSFGNTIYF
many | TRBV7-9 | CASSRRSIGSGNTIYF